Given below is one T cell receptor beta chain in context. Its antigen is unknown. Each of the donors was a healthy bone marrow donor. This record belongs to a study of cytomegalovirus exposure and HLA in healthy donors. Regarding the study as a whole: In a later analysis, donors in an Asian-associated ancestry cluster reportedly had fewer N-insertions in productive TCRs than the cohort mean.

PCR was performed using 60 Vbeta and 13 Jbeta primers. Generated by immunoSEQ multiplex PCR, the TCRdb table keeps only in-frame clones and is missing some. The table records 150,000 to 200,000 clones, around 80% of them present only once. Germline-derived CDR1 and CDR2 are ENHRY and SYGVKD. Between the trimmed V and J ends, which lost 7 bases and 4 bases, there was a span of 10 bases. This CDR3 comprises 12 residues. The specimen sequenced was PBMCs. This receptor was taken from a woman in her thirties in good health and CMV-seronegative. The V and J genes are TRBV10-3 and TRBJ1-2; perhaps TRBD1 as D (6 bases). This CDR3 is CAITTGSYGYTF. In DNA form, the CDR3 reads TGTGCCATCACCACAGGGAGCTATGGCTACACCTTC.